The 32 T cell receptor beta chains given below trace back to one sample, sequenced in a study of early T cells in non-severe SARS-CoV-2 infection. MiXCR was run by TCRdb on the 5' RACE reads, yielding one entry per CDR3 protein. The sample lists 45,000 to 55,000 distinct CDR3 sequences, approximately 7.5% occurring once. The sequenced sample was whole blood. The receptors come from an adult who was a healthcare worker with PCR-confirmed SARS-CoV-2 infection or an uninfected control (not recorded which).

This clonotype was found a few times. The J gene is TRBJ1-5, the V gene TRBV15; D uncertain. The germline V and J ends were trimmed by 0 bases and 1 base, with 7 bases remaining between them. The CDR3 contains 15 residues. Germline CDR1 reads LNHNV; CDR2 reads YYDKDF (reference sequence). CDR3 sequence reads: CATSRDGQSNQPQHF. CDR3 DNA: TGTGCCACCAGCAGAGATGGGCAAAGCAATCAGCCCCAGCATTTT. The whole variable domain, remainder taken from reference TRBV15 and TRBJ1-5, is DAMVIQNPRYQVTQFGKPVTLSCSQTLNHNVMYWYQQKSSQAPKLLFHYYDKDFNNEADTPDNFQSRRPNTSFCFLDIRSPGLGDTAMYLCATSRDGQSNQPQHFGDGTRLSIL.

The chain has TRBV27 and TRBJ2-1; possibly TRBD2 for D (6 bases). V was clipped by 3 bases and J by 7 bases, with 13 bases between them. The germline V gene encodes CDR1 MNHEY and CDR2 SMNVEV (reference sequence). CDR3 length equals 14 residues. The CDR3 coding sequence is TGTGCCAGCAGTTTTTCGCCCCGGGAGAATGAGCAGTTCTTC. This encodes CASSFSPRENEQFF.

This clonotype was detected many times. This sequence joins TRBV19 and TRBJ2-1; TRBD1 agrees at 8 bases. V dropped 0 bases and J dropped 0; count of bases not matched to a gene: 16. Germline CDR1 reads LNHDA; CDR2 reads SQIVND (reference sequence). The length of the CDR3 is 21 residues. The CDR3 loop is CASSIDLGTGPASVSYNEQFF. CDR3 in DNA: TGTGCCAGTAGTATAGATCTGGGGACAGGACCCGCTTCGGTCTCCTACAATGAGCAGTTCTTC.

This clonotype was observed at least ten times. The chain combines TRBV10-3 with TRBJ2-3, with 7 bases lining up with TRBD1. This CDR3 region has 14 residues. Germline V lookup: CDR1 ENHRY, CDR2 SYGVKD. V shed 4 bases, J shed 3 bases, and the junction held 4 bases outside the gene matches. In DNA, the CDR3 is TGTGCCATCAGTGCGTCCAGGGGGACAGATACGCAGTATTTT. This gives the protein CAISASRGTDTQYF.

This chain connects TRBV2 to TRBJ2-5, with D tentatively TRBD1 (6 bases). The germline gives CDR1 SNHLY, CDR2 FYNNEI. The CDR3 runs 14 residues. The V end lost 7 bases, the J end lost 1 base, and 13 bases lay between the germline ends. CDR3 nucleotides: TGTGCCAGCACCCAAGGGGACACCCAAGAGACCCAGTACTTC. Its protein product is CASTQGDTQETQYF.

This clonotype appeared many times. CDR3 DNA: TGTGCCACCAGCGACGTTAATGAAAAACTGTTTTTT. It is translated as CATSDVNEKLFF. This chain links TRBV15 with TRBJ1-4; D remains unclear. The CDR3 spans 12 residues. Trimming shortened V by 5 bases and J by 4 bases, and 5 bases separated the two germline ends. Germline V lookup: CDR1 LNHNV, CDR2 YYDKDF (reference sequence).

The genes are TRBV20-1 and TRBJ2-7, with a tentative D call TRBD2 (6 bases). Germline lookup yields CDR1 DFQATT and CDR2 SNEGSKA (reference sequence). Trimming removed 5 bases from V and 6 bases from J, with 14 bases in between. The CDR3 has 12 amino acids. The CDR3 bases are TGCAGTGCTGGGACTCCCATCCGCGAGCAGTACTTC. It yields the protein CSAGTPIREQYF.

This clonotype was seen only a few times. The chain combines TRBV6-2 or TRBV6-3 with TRBJ2-1; TRBD2 matches 13 bases. The CDR3 length is 14 residues. The V gene's germline CDR1 is MNHEY and CDR2 SVGEGT. The CDR3 DNA reads TGTGGTATCAGGGGACTAGCGGGGAGCAATGAGCAGTTCTTC. Translated: CGIRGLAGSNEQFF.

This clonotype appeared many times. The gene calls are TRBV2 and TRBJ1-1, with D tentatively TRBD1 (5 bases). V lost 9 bases to trimming and J lost 13 bases, with 24 bases between them. The CDR3 is 13 residues long. In germline, CDR1 is SNHLY, CDR2 FYNNEI. The CDR3, as DNA: TGTGCCAGTCAGATAAGAGGGGTCCCCGGCGTTTTCTTT. Its protein is CASQIRGVPGVFF.

This clonotype was counted a few times. Written as DNA, the CDR3 is TGCAGTGCTAGTATGCCGGGGAACACTGAAGCTTTCTTT. Its translation: CSASMPGNTEAFF. The chain couples TRBV20-1 to TRBJ1-1; no firm D call. The CDR3 is 13 amino acids. V dropped 3 bases and J dropped 1 base, with 9 bases sitting between them. In germline, CDR1 is DFQATT, CDR2 SNEGSKA (reference sequence).

The chain joins TRBV5-5 to TRBJ1-5; possibly TRBD1 for D (6 bases). The V gene's germline CDR1 is SGHKS and CDR2 YYEKEE (reference sequence). The V gene lost 4 bases and the J gene lost 4 bases, with 21 bases spanning the gap. The CDR3 loop spans 17 amino acids. CDR3 protein: CASSHEPGGAGNQPQHF. CDR3 DNA sequence: TGTGCCAGCAGCCACGAGCCCGGGGGCGCGGGGAATCAGCCCCAGCATTTT.

This clonotype was counted many times. This sequence joins TRBV11-2 and TRBJ1-1; tentatively, D is TRBD1 (6 bases). There are 14 residues in the CDR3. The germline V gene has CDR1 SGHAT and CDR2 FQNNGV. The V gene lost 3 bases and the J gene lost 3 bases, with 11 bases spanning the gap. The CDR3 loop reads CASSFQGQYTEAFF. CDR3 bases: TGTGCCAGCAGCTTTCAGGGGCAGTACACTGAAGCTTTCTTT.

This clonotype showed up just a few times. The chain joins TRBV2 to TRBJ2-3; D is ambiguous. The CDR3 loop spans 15 amino acids. Trimming removed 4 bases from V and 0 bases from J, with 11 bases in between. Germline V gives CDR1 SNHLY, CDR2 FYNNEI. In nucleotides, the CDR3 is TGTGCCAGCAGTGGATCCACTACTAGCACAGATACGCAGTATTTT. Protein: CASSGSTTSTDTQYF.

This clonotype was seen at least ten times. V and J are TRBV6-2 or TRBV6-3 and TRBJ1-5; D not resolved. Looked up from germline, CDR1 is MNHEY and CDR2 is SVGEGT. The CDR3 is made up of 14 amino acids. Trimming pared 6 bases from V and 3 bases from J, leaving 12 bases between. The CDR3 bases are TGTGCCAGCAGAACGGAGGGCTACAATCAGCCCCAGCATTTT. Translation gives CASRTEGYNQPQHF.

The chain links TRBV9 to TRBJ2-5; 13 bases are shared with TRBD2. Germline V lookup: CDR1 SGDLS, CDR2 YYNGEE. V lost 4 bases and J lost 1; bases outside the gene matches: 7. The CDR3 loop spans 17 amino acids. CDR3 sequence: CASSKPGLAGTQETQYF. The CDR3 nucleotides read TGTGCCAGCAGCAAACCGGGACTAGCGGGGACCCAAGAGACCCAGTACTTC.

This clonotype appeared many times. The V gene is TRBV12-3 or TRBV12-4, the J gene TRBJ1-5; D is unresolved. V lost 3 bases to trimming and J lost 2 bases, with 5 bases between them. This CDR3 is built from 13 residues. The CDR3 DNA sequence: TGTGCCAGCAGTTTCGGGGGCAATCAGCCCCAGCATTTT. It translates to CASSFGGNQPQHF.

This chain joins TRBV7-8 and TRBJ1-4; D uncertain. V was cut by 3 bases and J by 3 bases, with 17 bases left in between. Germline assignment: CDR1 SGHVS and CDR2 FQNEAQ. The CDR3 is 17 amino acids. The CDR3 here is CASSFGNLGLSNEKLFF. In nucleotides, the CDR3 is TGTGCCAGCAGCTTTGGAAATTTAGGGTTATCTAATGAAAAACTGTTTTTT.

There are a few counts of this clonotype. The chain couples TRBV19 to TRBJ2-7; no reliable D call. This CDR3 contains 13 residues. The germline CDR1 and CDR2 sequences are LNHDA and SQIVND (reference sequence). Trimming cost V 3 bases and J 7 bases, with 13 bases left between them. DNA of the CDR3: TGTGCCAGTAGTATCGGCGGCGTCCAGGAGCAGTACTTC. This sequence encodes CASSIGGVQEQYF.

This clonotype was observed at least ten times. V and J are TRBV27 and TRBJ2-1; D unclear. The CDR3 covers 14 residues. With 7 bases removed from V and 8 bases from J, the gap between germline ends came to 18 bases. Germline V CDR1 and CDR2: MNHEY, SMNVEV (reference sequence). CDR3 loop: CASTPDHRVHEQFF. The CDR3 region has the DNA TGTGCCAGCACCCCGGACCATCGGGTCCATGAGCAGTTCTTC.

This clonotype was observed at least ten times. The chain uses TRBV27 and TRBJ1-6, with a weak D call TRBD1 (5 bases). The germline V and J ends were trimmed by 5 bases and 7 bases, with 18 bases remaining between them. This CDR3 contains 16 residues. CDR1 and CDR2 (germline): MNHEY, SMNVEV (reference sequence). The CDR3 DNA sequence: TGTGCCAGCAGTCTACCAGCAGGGTCCGGAAATTCACCCCTCCACTTT. Translation gives CASSLPAGSGNSPLHF.

This clonotype was counted ten times or more. This chain connects TRBV4-2 to TRBJ2-5; D remains ambiguous. Germline V gene data show CDR1 as LGHNA and CDR2 as YNFKEQ. Deletions cut 0 bases from V and 5 bases from J, with 16 bases between. The CDR3 consists of 16 residues. For the CDR3, the DNA is TGTGCCAGCAGCCAAGATCCCACCATGGAGTGGGAGACCCAGTACTTC. Residues: CASSQDPTMEWETQYF.

There are a few counts of this clonotype. This chain uses TRBV16 with TRBJ1-1; D is unclear. Trimming left V 2 bases short and J 5 bases short, with 12 bases between. CDR1 is KGHSY, CDR2 FQNENV, per germline. The CDR3 runs to 14 residues. CDR3 region: CASSQSPGWTEAFF. CDR3 DNA sequence: TGTGCCAGCAGCCAAAGTCCGGGTTGGACTGAAGCTTTCTTT.

This clonotype was observed at least ten times. CDR3 sequence (DNA): TGCAGCCTAGCGGGAGCAAGCACAGATACGCAGTATTTT. Its protein product is CSLAGASTDTQYF. The rearrangement links TRBV29-1 to TRBJ2-3, with TRBD2 identical over 10 bases. Germline V lookup: CDR1 SQVTM, CDR2 ANQGSEA. V shed 8 bases and J 0 bases; nucleotides not matched to a gene: 2. The CDR3 length is 13 residues.

This clonotype came up a few times. V usage is TRBV4-2 and J usage is TRBJ2-7; D is possibly TRBD1 (5 bases). This CDR3 comprises 14 residues. Germline V gene data show CDR1 as LGHNA and CDR2 as YNFKEQ. V was clipped by 3 bases and J by 3 bases, with 12 bases between them. This chain's CDR3 is CASSHTREGYEQYF. The DNA of the CDR3 is TGTGCCAGCAGCCATACCAGGGAAGGCTACGAGCAGTACTTC.

The genes are TRBV5-6 and TRBJ1-2; TRBD1 agrees at 12 bases. The CDR3 has 16 residues. In germline, CDR1 is SGHDT, CDR2 YYEEEE. V trimming: 4 bases; J trimming: 8 bases; junction bases outside the gene matches: 12. The CDR3: CASSPGTGGLRDGYTF. The CDR3 DNA sequence: TGTGCCAGCAGCCCCGGGACAGGGGGCTTGAGGGACGGCTACACCTTC.

The rearrangement links TRBV7-6 to TRBJ2-6; weak D call: TRBD1 (5 bases). This CDR3 region has 18 residues. The germline CDR1 and CDR2 sequences are SGHVS and FNYEAQ. V was pared by 2 bases and J by 0 bases, with 14 bases between. CDR3: CASSLRQLVSSGANVLTF. In nucleotides, the CDR3 is TGTGCCAGCAGCTTACGACAGCTAGTGAGCTCTGGGGCCAACGTCCTGACTTTC. The whole variable domain, filled in from reference TRBV7-6 and TRBJ2-6, reads GAGVSQSPRYKVTKRGQDVALRCDPISGHVSLYWYRQALGQGPEFLTYFNYEAQQDKSGLPNDRFSAERPEGSISTLTIQRTEQRDSAMYRCASSLRQLVSSGANVLTFGAGSRLTVL.

The chain is built from TRBV7-2 and TRBJ1-2; D uncertain. V was pared by 1 base and J by 4 bases, with 7 bases between. Looked up from germline, CDR1 is SGHTA and CDR2 is FQGNSA. This CDR3 comprises 13 residues. This CDR3 is CASSLEVSYGYTF. CDR3 in DNA: TGTGCCAGCAGCTTAGAGGTGTCCTATGGCTACACCTTC.

This clonotype was seen at least ten times. This chain uses TRBV6-2 or TRBV6-3 with TRBJ2-4; D call uncertain. CDR3 length: 14 amino acids. The V end lost 4 bases, the J end lost 1 base, and 8 bases lay between the germline ends. Germline values: CDR1 MNHEY, CDR2 SVGEGT. DNA of the CDR3: TGTGCCAGCAGTTCGGTCGGGGCCAAAAACATTCAGTACTTC. Protein sequence: CASSSVGAKNIQYF.

This clonotype was seen at least ten times. The gene calls are TRBV14 and TRBJ2-3; tentative D call: TRBD2 (5 bases). Between the trimmed V and J ends, which lost 3 bases and 0 bases, there was a span of 10 bases. CDR3 length equals 15 residues. The V gene's germline CDR1 is SGHDN and CDR2 FVKESK. Here the CDR3 reads CASSQGASSTDTQYF. The DNA of the CDR3 is TGTGCCAGCAGCCAGGGAGCGTCTAGCACAGATACGCAGTATTTT.

In regard to this clonotype: This sequence may be a read error, since a much larger clone differs from it by one base. Here the CDR3 DNA reads TGTGCCAGCACTTTGGGGACTGATGCTTTCTTT. Protein product: CASTLGTDAFF. This chain connects TRBV12-3 or TRBV12-4 to TRBJ1-1; TRBD1 is a possible D gene (5 bases). The CDR3 is 11 residues long.

The table lists this clonotype with a few counts. V gene TRBV19 combines with J gene TRBJ2-3; a possible D gene is TRBD2 (6 bases). V gave up 7 bases and J gave up 0 bases, with 11 bases separating them. The germline V gene encodes CDR1 LNHDA and CDR2 SQIVND (reference sequence). This CDR3 comprises 14 residues. The DNA of the CDR3 is TGTGCCAGTACCCGGGGGACTAGCACAGATACGCAGTATTTT. It yields the protein CASTRGTSTDTQYF.

This clonotype was observed many times. V and J are TRBV4-1 and TRBJ1-5; D is unclear. Trimming left V 0 bases short and J 0 bases short, with 9 bases between. This CDR3 spans 16 amino acids. Germline assignment: CDR1 MGHRA and CDR2 YSYEKL. Here the CDR3 reads CASSQDYSLSNQPQHF. As DNA, the CDR3 is TGCGCCAGCAGCCAAGATTACAGCCTTAGCAATCAGCCCCAGCATTTT.